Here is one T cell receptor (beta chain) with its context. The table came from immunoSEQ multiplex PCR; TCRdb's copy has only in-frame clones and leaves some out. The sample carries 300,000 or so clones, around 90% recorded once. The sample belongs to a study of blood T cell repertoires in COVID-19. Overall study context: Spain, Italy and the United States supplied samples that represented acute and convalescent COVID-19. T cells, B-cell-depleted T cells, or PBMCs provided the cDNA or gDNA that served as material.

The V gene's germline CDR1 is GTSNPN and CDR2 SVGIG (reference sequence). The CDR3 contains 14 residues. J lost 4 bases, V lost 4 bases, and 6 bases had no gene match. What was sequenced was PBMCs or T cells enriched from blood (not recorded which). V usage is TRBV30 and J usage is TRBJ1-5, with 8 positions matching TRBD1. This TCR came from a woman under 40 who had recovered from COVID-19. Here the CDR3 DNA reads TGTGCCTGGACCTCAGGGGGCGGAAATCAGCCCCAGCATTTT. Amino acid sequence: CAWTSGGGNQPQHF.